The 17 T cell receptor beta chains given below trace back to one sample, sequenced in a study of post-analysis software for immune sequencing data. These TCRs' antigens remain unknown. Sequencing libraries made from TCR beta cDNA carried unique molecular identifiers. TCRdb re-analysed the PCR reads in MiXCR, keeping a single row per CDR3 protein. The data show 700,000 to 800,000 distinct CDR3 sequences, 25% to 30% seen once. Overall study findings and caveats: Among five TRBV segments more frequent in patients than controls were TRBV5-6, TRBV5-1 and TRBV20-1.

The specimen sequenced was blood. The source is a girl under 18 with multiple sclerosis.

The chain combines TRBV20-1 with TRBJ1-5; 9 bases are a match to TRBD1. The trim removed 0 bases at V and 2 bases at J, leaving 11 bases unmatched. The CDR3 loop spans 18 amino acids. Germline CDR1 is DFQATT and CDR2 is SNEGSKA (reference sequence). The CDR3 sequence is CSARDRGQGEFGNQPQHF. CDR3 in DNA: TGCAGTGCTAGAGATCGGGGACAGGGAGAATTTGGCAATCAGCCCCAGCATTTT.

In its sample, this clonotype was seen many times. V usage is TRBV29-1 and J usage is TRBJ2-1, with no clear D. This CDR3 comprises 14 residues. Germline CDR1 reads SQVTM; CDR2 reads ANQGSEA. V lost 5 bases, J lost 0 bases, and 11 bases lay in between. In nucleotides, the CDR3 is TGCAGCGTTATGACTTGGGGCTCCTACAATGAGCAGTTCTTC. Amino acid sequence: CSVMTWGSYNEQFF.

This clonotype was seen only a few times. The chain combines TRBV7-9 with TRBJ2-1, with TRBD2 matching 11 bases. The trim removed 5 bases at V and 9 bases at J, leaving 6 bases unmatched. The CDR3 runs 14 residues. Germline CDR1 and CDR2: SEHNR and FQNEAQ (reference sequence). Written as DNA, the CDR3 is TGTGCCAGCAGCCAACTAGCGGGAGTGTTTGAGCAGTTCTTC. Its protein product is CASSQLAGVFEQFF. Looking up the rest from reference TRBV7-9 and TRBJ2-1 gives the full variable domain: DTGVSQNPRHKITKRGQNVTFRCDPISEHNRLYWYRQTLGQGPEFLTYFQNEAQLEKSRLLSDRFSAERPKGSFSTLEIQRTEQGDSAMYLCASSQLAGVFEQFFGPGTRLTVL.

This clonotype was recorded a few times. V is TRBV20-1 and J is TRBJ2-5; possible D gene TRBD2, 7 bases. Per the germline V gene, CDR1 is DFQATT and CDR2 is SNEGSKA (reference sequence). V lost 6 bases to trimming and J lost 11 bases, with 19 bases between them. This CDR3 is 12 amino acids long. In nucleotides, the CDR3 is TGCAGTGCGGGGGGGGGCTTACGGGAGCAGTACTTC. It codes for CSAGGGLREQYF.

The count of this clonotype is one. The chain employs TRBV13 and TRBJ2-1; 9 bases are a match to TRBD2. This CDR3 region has 16 residues. V shed 6 bases and J 0 bases; nucleotides not matched to a gene: 6. Germline CDR1 reads PRHDT; CDR2 reads FYEKMQ (reference sequence). This chain's CDR3 is CASRNRLAVSYNEQFF. The CDR3 DNA reads as TGTGCCAGCAGGAACCGACTAGCGGTCTCCTACAATGAGCAGTTCTTC.

This clonotype was counted once. The chain combines TRBV25-1 with TRBJ2-1, with D possibly being TRBD1 (8 bases). CDR3 length: 17 residues. The germline CDR1 and CDR2 sequences are MGHDK and SYGVNS. Trimming shortened V by 1 base and J by 7 bases, and 20 bases separated the two germline ends. The CDR3 DNA reads TGTGCCAGCAGTGAATGGGGGGGAGCAGGGGGCAGAAATGAGCAGTTCTTC. It codes for CASSEWGGAGGRNEQFF.

As DNA, the CDR3 is TGCAGTGCTAGACCCCGCGGCAGGGTACACAATCAGCCCCAGCATTTT. This codes for CSARPRGRVHNQPQHF. This rearrangement joins TRBV20-1 to TRBJ1-5; D may be TRBD1 (5 bases). Germline V gene lookup returns CDR1 DFQATT and CDR2 SNEGSKA (reference sequence). V lost 2 bases to trimming and J lost 3 bases, with 17 bases between them. The CDR3 runs 16 residues.

This clonotype came up a few times. The rearrangement joins TRBV5-6 to TRBJ2-3; 9 nucleotides agree with TRBD1. CDR3 length equals 16 residues. Germline values: CDR1 SGHDT, CDR2 YYEEEE. V trimming: 2 bases; J trimming: 1 base; junction bases outside the gene matches: 5. DNA for the CDR3: TGTGCCAGCAGCTTACCCCGGACAGGGGGCACAGATACGCAGTATTTT. Residues: CASSLPRTGGTDTQYF.

This chain connects TRBV7-2 to TRBJ2-5; 15 bases line up with TRBD2. Unmatched junction bases numbered 12, after V lost 4 bases and J lost 6 bases. The germline V gene encodes CDR1 SGHTA and CDR2 FQGNSA. The CDR3 sequence is 18 residues long. The CDR3 is CASSSRTSGRADGKTQYF. The CDR3 DNA sequence: TGTGCCAGCAGCTCCCGGACTAGCGGGAGGGCCGATGGAAAGACCCAGTACTTC.

The chain has TRBV10-3 and TRBJ1-2; possible D gene TRBD1, 5 bases. V lost 10 bases and J lost 5, with 32 bases in between. Looked up from germline, CDR1 is ENHRY and CDR2 is SYGVKD. The CDR3 covers 18 residues. CDR3 sequence (DNA): TGTGCCACCCAAAAGACGACTCTTTTCGAGACAGACATTTATGGCTACACCTTC. Residues: CATQKTTLFETDIYGYTF.

A note on this clonotype: This clone may be a read error of a much larger clone one base away. The CDR3 protein is CSARDSGSYEQYF. Here the CDR3 DNA reads TGCAGTGCTAGAGATAGCGGATCCTACGAGCAGTACTTC. The V call is TRBV20-1, the J call TRBJ2-7; TRBD2 is a possible D gene (6 bases). The CDR3 has 13 amino acids. V was cut by 0 bases and J by 1 base, with 7 bases left in between. Germline-derived CDR1 and CDR2 are DFQATT and SNEGSKA (reference sequence).

The chain couples TRBV6-5 to TRBJ2-4, with 11 bases that match TRBD1. After removal of 1 base from V and 7 bases from J, the junction contained 3 bases not matched to a gene. CDR1 is MNHEY and CDR2 is SVGAGI in the germline V gene. This CDR3 contains 15 residues. CDR3 amino acids: CASSYLGTGGNIQYF. CDR3 bases: TGTGCCAGCAGTTACTTAGGGACAGGGGGGAACATTCAGTACTTC.

The table lists this clonotype with a count of one. The chain has TRBV7-2 and TRBJ1-1; D gene uncertain. The V gene lost 1 base and the J gene lost 6 bases, with 15 bases spanning the gap. The CDR3 loop spans 15 amino acids. Germline CDR1 SGHTA, CDR2 FQGNSA. In DNA, the CDR3 is TGTGCCAGCAGCTTAGATGGCACTCTCGGGGCTGAAGCTTTCTTT. Its translation is CASSLDGTLGAEAFF.

J is TRBJ2-2 and V is TRBV5-1; D not resolved. With 0 bases removed from V and 6 bases from J, the gap between germline ends came to 12 bases. Germline loops: CDR1 SGHRS, CDR2 YFSETQ. The CDR3 spans 15 residues. This chain's CDR3 is CASSLGRTVSGELFF. Here the CDR3 DNA reads TGCGCCAGCAGCTTGGGAAGGACGGTGTCCGGGGAGCTGTTTTTT.

The chain recombines TRBV20-1 with TRBJ1-2; D ambiguous. CDR1 is DFQATT and CDR2 is SNEGSKA in the germline V gene (reference sequence). The CDR3 loop spans 13 amino acids. Trimming left V 6 bases short and J 0 bases short, with 11 bases between. CDR3 protein: CSAPPRANYGYTF. CDR3 nucleotides: TGCAGTGCGCCCCCAAGGGCTAACTATGGCTACACCTTC.

This clonotype was seen a few times. The chain employs TRBV29-1 and TRBJ2-4; the D gene is possibly TRBD1 (5 bases). In germline, CDR1 is SQVTM, CDR2 ANQGSEA. Trimming took 0 bases from V and 11 from J, leaving 11 bases between them. The CDR3 has 12 residues. For the CDR3, the DNA is TGCAGCGTTGAAGAGTCGGACAACGTTCAGTACTTC. The encoded protein is CSVEESDNVQYF. Using reference TRBV29-1 and TRBJ2-4 for the parts outside the CDR3, the full variable domain is SAVISQKPSRDICQRGTSLTIQCQVDSQVTMMFWYRQQPGQSLTLIATANQGSEATYESGFVIDKFPISRPNLTFSTLTVSNMSPEDSSIYLCSVEESDNVQYFGAGTRLSVL.

In this sample, this clonotype turned up a few times. This CDR3 is CSASQARRSEKLFF. The CDR3, as DNA: TGCAGCGCCAGCCAGGCCCGGCGGAGTGAAAAACTGTTTTTT. The genes are TRBV29-1 and TRBJ1-4; D gene uncertain. CDR1 and CDR2 from the germline V gene are SQVTM and ANQGSEA. CDR3 length: 14 residues. V lost 7 bases to trimming and J lost 7 bases, with 19 bases between them.